The rows below give T cell receptor beta chains drawn from one sample of a study of cytotoxic CD8 clonotypes in ibrutinib-treated CLL. Using immunoSEQ multiplex PCR, the repertoire was profiled, and TCRdb retains in-frame clones only, with some absent. The profile shows under 200,000 clones, approximately 80% of them singletons. This specimen was PBMCs, taken after 24 months of ibrutinib treatment. The receptor source for this set is a human donor with chronic lymphocytic leukemia. Each CDR3 is given with its conserved first and last residue. A D gene is named only where the DNA matches it firmly. Some rows mark clone size as missing; the rest say once, few, many or name a class of expanded clone.

>-|TRBD1|TRBJ1-1|TRBV5-6
TGTGCCAGCAGCTTGAGGGGAGGGGGCCGCACTGAAGCTTTCTTT
CASSLRGGGRTEAFF
>-|TRBD2|TRBJ2-3|TRBV11-2
TGTGCCAGCAGGACGGGGGGGCTAGCGGGAGTCACAGATACGCAGTATTTT
CASRTGGLAGVTDTQYF
>-|-|TRBJ2-7|TRBV19
TGTGCCAGTAGTATAACCGCACAACTAGGACGCGAGCAGTACTTC
CASSITAQLGREQYF
>-|TRBD1|TRBJ1-3|TRBV19
TGTGCCAGTAGCTCTTCCGGGACAGGGCATGGAAACACCATATATTTT
CASSSSGTGHGNTIYF
>-|TRBD1|TRBJ1-5|TRBV5-4
TGTGCCAGCAGCTTGGGACAGGGGATCAATCAGCCCCAGCATTTT
CASSLGQGINQPQHF
>-|-|TRBJ2-1|TRBV9
TGTGCCAGCAGCGTAATTGGGCGGAGCTCCTACAATGAGCAGTTCTTC
CASSVIGRSSYNEQFF
>-|TRBD2|TRBJ2-2|TRBV4-3
TGCGCCAGCAGCCAAGATGGTCTAGCGGGAGCCACCGGGGAGCTGTTTTTT
CASSQDGLAGATGELFF
>-|TRBD1|TRBJ2-5|TRBV5-6
TGTGCCAGCAGCCGTCCGACAGGGGGCAAGGGGACCCAGTACTTC
CASSRPTGGKGTQYF
>-|-|TRBJ2-3|TRBV14
TGTGCCAGCAGCTCAGCGGGTGGGGCACGAAGCACAGATACGCAGTATTTT
CASSSAGGARSTDTQYF
>-|TRBD2|TRBJ2-1|TRBV29-1
TGCAGCGTTGTTAGCGGGAGGGTTAGAGGGAACAATGAGCAGTTCTTC
CSVVSGRVRGNNEQFF
>-|TRBD1|TRBJ1-1|TRBV4-1
TGCGCCAGCAGCCAGGGACAGGGGAAGGGCACTGAAGCTTTCTTT
CASSQGQGKGTEAFF
>once|-|TRBJ2-3|TRBV27
TGTGCCAGCAGTTTTCGAAAGCTTACTAGCGCGGGGGCGGCAGATACGCAGTATTTT
CASSFRKLTSAGAADTQYF
>-|-|TRBJ1-1|TRBV7-2
TGTGCCAGCAGCTTAGTGGGGCCCATTGAAGCTTTCTTT
CASSLVGPIEAFF
>-|-|TRBJ1-5|TRBV11-2
TGTGCCAGCAGCTTAGGGGCACCAAATCAGCCCCAGCATTTT
CASSLGAPNQPQHF
>-|-|TRBJ2-7|TRBV7-9
TGTGCCAGCAGCCAGAGGGACTCCTACGAGCAGTACTTC
CASSQRDSYEQYF
>-|-|TRBJ2-3|TRBV18
TGTGCCAGCTCACCAACAAGGACTGGATATACGCAGTATTTT
CASSPTRTGYTQYF
>few|-|TRBJ1-5|TRBV28
TGTGCCAGCAGTTTAGAGGGACACGGTAATCAGCCCCAGCATTTT
CASSLEGHGNQPQHF
>-|-|TRBJ2-1|TRBV4-1
TGCGCCAGCAGCTTTCAAACACCCCAACCGAGGAATGAGCAGTTCTTC
CASSFQTPQPRNEQFF
>-|-|TRBJ1-4|TRBV7-6
TGTGCCAGCAGCTACGGAGTAGCAACTAATGAAAAACTGTTTTTT
CASSYGVATNEKLFF
>once|TRBD1|TRBJ2-1|TRBV5-1
TGCGCCAGCAGGTTGGGGACAGGCAATATCTACTCCTACAATGAGCAGTTCTTC
CASRLGTGNIYSYNEQFF
>-|TRBD2|TRBJ2-1|TRBV30
TGTGCCCGGTCACAGGGAAAACTAGCGGGAATTGCCAATGAGCAGTTCTTC
CARSQGKLAGIANEQFF
>-|-|TRBJ1-4|TRBV14
TGTGCCAGCAGCCAAGATCAGGTTGAAAAACTGTTTTTT
CASSQDQVEKLFF
>-|-|TRBJ2-1|TRBV6-4
TGTGCCAGCAGTATAAACAGGGGAGGCAATGAGCAGTTCTTC
CASSINRGGNEQFF
>-|-|TRBJ1-1|TRBV19
TGTGCCAGTACCGTAGAACTGAACACTGAAGCTTTCTTT
CASTVELNTEAFF
>-|TRBD1|TRBJ1-1|TRBV7-2
TGTGCCAGCAGCCTTCGGTGGGACAGCGTGAACACTGAAGCTTTCTTT
CASSLRWDSVNTEAFF
>few|-|TRBJ1-5|TRBV18
TGTGCCAGCTCGGGGGTCAGTCGTGGCAATCAGCCCCAGCATTTT
CASSGVSRGNQPQHF
>once|-|TRBJ1-1|TRBV4-1
TGCGCCAGCAGCCAAGTTAGGGGCCTGAACACTGAAGCTTTCTTT
CASSQVRGLNTEAFF
>-|-|TRBJ1-2|TRBV5-5
TGTGCCAGCAGCCTCTGGTCGGGGCCGCTAGGGTATGGCTACACCTTC
CASSLWSGPLGYGYTF
>-|-|TRBJ1-1|TRBV6-1
TGTGCCAGCAGTGAAAGGGGAATTGGAGGGAGGAACACTGAAGCTTTCTTT
CASSERGIGGRNTEAFF
>-|TRBD1|TRBJ2-3|TRBV5-1
TGCGCCAGCAGGCCACAGGGGGCCTTGTCAGATACGCAGTATTTT
CASRPQGALSDTQYF
>-|TRBD1|TRBJ2-1|TRBV6-1
TGTGCCAGCACCCGGGACAGGGGTACATGGGGTGAGCAGTTCTTC
CASTRDRGTWGEQFF
>-|TRBD2|TRBJ2-1|TRBV6-6
TGTGCCAGCAGCCCTAGCGGGAGGGGCAATGAGCAGTTCTTC
CASSPSGRGNEQFF
>-|TRBD1|TRBJ2-3|TRBV5-6
TGTGCCAGCAGCCATAGTCCTACAGGGGCAGATACGCAGTATTTT
CASSHSPTGADTQYF
>-|-|TRBJ2-3|TRBV4-1
TGCGCCAGCAGCCAAGAGGGACTGCATACGCAGTATTTT
CASSQEGLHTQYF
>-|-|TRBJ1-1|TRBV9
TGTGCCAGCAGCGCCCGAACAGACAGACCGAACACTGAAGCTTTCTTT
CASSARTDRPNTEAFF
>-|-|TRBJ1-1|TRBV5-1
TGCGCCAGCAGCTTGGATGGAACGGCGGACACTGAAGCTTTCTTT
CASSLDGTADTEAFF
>-|TRBD2|TRBJ2-6|TRBV5-1
TGCGCCAGCAGCTTTGGCCTAGCGGGAGGGTCTGGGGCCAACGTCCTGACTTTC
CASSFGLAGGSGANVLTF
>once|-|TRBJ2-5|TRBV9
TGTGCCAGCAGCGTAGATCGGGGGCGGGAGACCCAGTACTTC
CASSVDRGRETQYF
>-|-|TRBJ1-1|TRBV27
TGTGCCAGCAGTCTTGACAGCCGGTCGAGGGCTTTCTTT
CASSLDSRSRAFF
>-|-|TRBJ1-1|TRBV18
TGTGCCAGCTCACAGGCCACTGAAGCTTTCTTT
CASSQATEAFF
>-|-|TRBJ2-5|TRBV11-3
TGTGCCAGCAGTCCTACAGGGAAAAGCGAGACCCAGTACTTC
CASSPTGKSETQYF
>few|-|TRBJ1-6|TRBV2
TGTGCCAGCAGTGAAAGGGGGGGGCGTAATTCACCCCTCCACTTT
CASSERGGRNSPLHF
>-|TRBD2|TRBJ2-1|TRBV5-4
TGTGCCCCCCGCGGGGAGGGCGTACGCAATGAGCAGTTCTTC
CAPRGEGVRNEQFF
>-|-|TRBJ1-4|TRBV19
TGTGCCAGTAGTCCCTGGGGATCCGAGGGTGAAAAACTGTTTTTT
CASSPWGSEGEKLFF
>-|-|TRBJ2-2|TRBV30
TGTGCCTGGAGTGTAAGCCGAAACACCGGGGAGCTGTTTTTT
CAWSVSRNTGELFF
>-|-|TRBJ1-2|TRBV20-1
TGCAGTGCAACAGGGAAATATGGCTACACCTTC
CSATGKYGYTF
>once|TRBD2|TRBJ2-1|TRBV7-3
TGTGCCAGCAGCCCATGGGGGGAGGGCACTGAGCAGTTCTTC
CASSPWGEGTEQFF
>-|-|TRBJ2-2|TRBV9
TGTGCCAGCAGCGTAGCTCCAGGGACCGGGGAGCTGTTTTTT
CASSVAPGTGELFF
>-|-|TRBJ2-1|TRBV27
TGTGCCAGCACCCGGAGCTCAGGGGCCTACTACAATGAGCAGTTCTTC
CASTRSSGAYYNEQFF
>-|TRBD2|TRBJ2-1|TRBV30
TGTGCCTGGATGAGCGGGAGGGCCACGAATGAGCAGTTCTTC
CAWMSGRATNEQFF
>-|TRBD2|TRBJ2-3|TRBV4-3
TGCGCCAGCAGCCCCTCACTAGCGCGCACAGATACGCAGTATTTT
CASSPSLARTDTQYF
>-|-|TRBJ1-1|TRBV28
TGTGCCAGCAGCTCCCCGGGCCCGGACTCGCGCCCTGAAGCTTTCTTT
CASSSPGPDSRPEAFF
>once|-|TRBJ2-7|TRBV7-3
TGTGCCAGCAGCCCCTTCCCCTCCTACGAGCAGTACTTC
CASSPFPSYEQYF
>once|-|TRBJ1-1|TRBV18
TGTGCCAGCTCCCCCTTGGGGACGGGGGAGGAGGTTGAAGCTTTCTTT
CASSPLGTGEEVEAFF